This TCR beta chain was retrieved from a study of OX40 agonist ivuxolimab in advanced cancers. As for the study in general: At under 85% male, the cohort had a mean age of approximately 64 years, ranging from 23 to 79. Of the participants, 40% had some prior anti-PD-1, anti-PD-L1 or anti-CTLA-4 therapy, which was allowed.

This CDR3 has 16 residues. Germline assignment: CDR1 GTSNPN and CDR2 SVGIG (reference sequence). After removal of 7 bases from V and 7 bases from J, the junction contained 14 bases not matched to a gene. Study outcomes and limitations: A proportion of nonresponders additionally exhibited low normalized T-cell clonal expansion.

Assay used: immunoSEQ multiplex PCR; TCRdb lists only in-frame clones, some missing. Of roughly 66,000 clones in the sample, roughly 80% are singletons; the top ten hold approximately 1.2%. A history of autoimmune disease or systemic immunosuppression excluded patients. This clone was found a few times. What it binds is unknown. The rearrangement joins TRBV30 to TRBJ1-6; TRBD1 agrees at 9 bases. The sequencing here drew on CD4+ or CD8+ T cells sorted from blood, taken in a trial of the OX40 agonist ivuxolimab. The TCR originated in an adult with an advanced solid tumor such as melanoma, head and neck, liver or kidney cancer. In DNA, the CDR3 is TGTGCCTCGCAAGCCATTACACAGGGGGCAAATTCACCCCTCCACTTT. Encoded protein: CASQAITQGANSPLHF.